This TCR beta chain was documented in a study of CD8 T cells in Susac syndrome. TCR beta was sequenced from blood CD8+ and CD4+ T cells. With 7 bases removed from V and 1 base from J, the gap between germline ends came to 14 bases. The CDR3 consists of 14 residues. Looked up from germline, CDR1 is MNHEY and CDR2 is SMNVEV (reference sequence). An input of roughly 0.45 to 1 ug of RNA was subjected to reverse transcription using random hexamers. From the immunoSEQ multiplex PCR reads, TCRdb called clonotypes with MiXCR, one entry per CDR3 protein. The sample has about 200,000 distinct CDR3 sequences; about 94% are singletons.

Sequencing was carried out using CD8+ T cells from PBMCs. This sequence was found in a human donor with multiple sclerosis. This rearrangement joins TRBV27 to TRBJ2-7; D ambiguous. The CDR3 sequence: CASKDDTLSYEQYF. DNA of the CDR3: TGTGCCAGCAAAGACGATACCCTGTCCTACGAGCAGTACTTC.